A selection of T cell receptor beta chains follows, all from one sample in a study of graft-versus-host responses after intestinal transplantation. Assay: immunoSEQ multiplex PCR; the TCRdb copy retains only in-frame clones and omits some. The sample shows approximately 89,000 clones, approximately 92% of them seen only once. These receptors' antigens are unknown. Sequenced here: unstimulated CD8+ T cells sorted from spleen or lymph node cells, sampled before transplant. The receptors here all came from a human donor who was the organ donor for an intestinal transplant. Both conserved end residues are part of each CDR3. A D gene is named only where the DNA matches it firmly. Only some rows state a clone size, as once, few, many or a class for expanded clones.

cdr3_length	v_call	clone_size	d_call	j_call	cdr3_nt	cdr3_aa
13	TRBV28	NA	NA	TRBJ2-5	TGTGCCAGCAGTTTTACCGCGGGGGAGACCCAGTACTTC	CASSFTAGETQYF
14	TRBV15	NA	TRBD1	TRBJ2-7	TGTGCCACCAGACAGGGGGCCTCGGATTACGAGCAGTACTTC	CATRQGASDYEQYF
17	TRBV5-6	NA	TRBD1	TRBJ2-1	TGTGCCAGCAGCCCACTCGGGACAGGGGGACGGTATGGTGAGCAGTTCTTC	CASSPLGTGGRYGEQFF
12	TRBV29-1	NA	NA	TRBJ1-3	TGCAGCGTTGTGGGCCCTCTCTACACCATATATTTT	CSVVGPLYTIYF
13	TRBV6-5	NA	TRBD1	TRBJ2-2	TGTGCCAGCAGCTATCTGACAGGGCGGGAGCTGTTTTTT	CASSYLTGRELFF
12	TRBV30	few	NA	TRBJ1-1	TGTGCCGGAGTCTCCGCGAACACTGAAGCTTTCTTT	CAGVSANTEAFF
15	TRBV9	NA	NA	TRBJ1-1	TGTGCCAGCAGCGTCCCCGCAGGCATGAACACTGAAGCTTTCTTT	CASSVPAGMNTEAFF
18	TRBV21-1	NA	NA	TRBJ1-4	TGTGCCAGCAGCAAAATCCCTCTCCCGGGACAGGGTGATGAAAAACTGTTTTTT	CASSKIPLPGQGDEKLFF
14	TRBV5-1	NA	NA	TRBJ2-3	TGCGCCAGCAGCCCCCTAGGATCCACAGATACGCAGTATTTT	CASSPLGSTDTQYF
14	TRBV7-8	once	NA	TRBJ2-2	TGTGCCAGCAGCAAAACGGGGGGCGTCGGGGAGCTGTTTTTT	CASSKTGGVGELFF
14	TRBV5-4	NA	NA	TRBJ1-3	TGTGCCAGCAGCTCCCAGCGGTCTGGAAACACCATATATTTT	CASSSQRSGNTIYF
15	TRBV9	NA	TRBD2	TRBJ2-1	TGTGCCAGCAGCGTCGGAGGGCGGGAGATAACTGAGCAGTTCTTC	CASSVGGREITEQFF
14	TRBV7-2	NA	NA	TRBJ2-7	TGTGCCAGCAGCTTAGTTGGGAGGCCCTACGAGCAGTACTTC	CASSLVGRPYEQYF
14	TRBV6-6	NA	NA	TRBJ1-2	TGTGCCAGTGCGGTGGGGGCAGGGGACTATGGCTACACCTTC	CASAVGAGDYGYTF
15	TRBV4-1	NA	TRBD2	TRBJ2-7	TGCGCCAGCAGCCCTAGCGGGCAACACTCCTACGAGCAGTACTTC	CASSPSGQHSYEQYF
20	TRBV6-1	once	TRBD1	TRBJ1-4	TGTGCCAGCAGTGAAGCGAGGGTCGGGAACCTCGGGACAGGGCTAGAAAAACTGTTTTTT	CASSEARVGNLGTGLEKLFF
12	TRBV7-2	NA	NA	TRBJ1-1	TGTGCCAGCAGCTTAACAGGGCCTGAAGCTTTCTTT	CASSLTGPEAFF
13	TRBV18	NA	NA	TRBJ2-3	TGTGCCAGCTCCACCTCGGAGGTGGGTACGCAGTATTTT	CASSTSEVGTQYF
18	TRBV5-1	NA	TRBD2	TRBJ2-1	TGCGCCAGCAGCCCACGGACTAGCGGGGGGTGGGGATACAATGAGCAGTTCTTC	CASSPRTSGGWGYNEQFF
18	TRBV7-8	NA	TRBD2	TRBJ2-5	TGTGCCAGCAGCTTTCTGGTCCGGTCAGCGGGGGCCCAAGAGACCCAGTACTTC	CASSFLVRSAGAQETQYF